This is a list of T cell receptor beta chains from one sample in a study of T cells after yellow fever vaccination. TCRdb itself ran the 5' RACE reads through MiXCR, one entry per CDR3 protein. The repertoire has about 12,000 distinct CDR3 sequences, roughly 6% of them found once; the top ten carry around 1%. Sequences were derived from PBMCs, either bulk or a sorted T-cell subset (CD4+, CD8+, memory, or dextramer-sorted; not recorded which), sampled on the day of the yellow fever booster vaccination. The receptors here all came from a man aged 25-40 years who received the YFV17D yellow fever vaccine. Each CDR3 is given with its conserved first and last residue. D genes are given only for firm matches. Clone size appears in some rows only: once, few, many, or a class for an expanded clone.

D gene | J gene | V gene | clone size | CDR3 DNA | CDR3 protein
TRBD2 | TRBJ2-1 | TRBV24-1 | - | TGTGCCACCTGTTATTTGATCTATGAACTAGCGGGAGGGAGCTCCTACAATGAGCAGTTCTTC | CATCYLIYELAGGSSYNEQFF
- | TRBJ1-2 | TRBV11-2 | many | TGTGCCAGCAGCTTAGATATGAGCTTAGCTTTGGCCTTC | CASSLDMSLALAF
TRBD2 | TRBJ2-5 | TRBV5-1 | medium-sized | TGCGCCAGCAGGCCCACTAGCGGGAGCGAGACCCAGTACTTC | CASRPTSGSETQYF
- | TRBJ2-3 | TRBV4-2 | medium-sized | TGTGCCAGCAGCCAAGGACTTTCGGATACGCAGTATTTT | CASSQGLSDTQYF
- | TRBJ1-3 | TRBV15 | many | TGTGCCACCAGCAGGCCACCTGCAGGAAACACCATATATTTT | CATSRPPAGNTIYF
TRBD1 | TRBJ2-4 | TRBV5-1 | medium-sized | TGCGCCAGCAGCTTGGGGGGGACAGGGAGTAACATTCAGTACTTC | CASSLGGTGSNIQYF
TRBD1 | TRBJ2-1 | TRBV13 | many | TGTGCCAGCAGCTTTCGACAGGGTGGTTCCTACAATGAGCAGTTCTTC | CASSFRQGGSYNEQFF
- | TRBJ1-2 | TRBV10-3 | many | TGTGCCACACGAGGGCCTACTAACTATGGCTACACCTTC | CATRGPTNYGYTF
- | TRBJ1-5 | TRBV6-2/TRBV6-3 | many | TGTGCCAGCAGTTACAGTGACCCAGCGGGTCAGCCCCAGCATTTT | CASSYSDPAGQPQHF
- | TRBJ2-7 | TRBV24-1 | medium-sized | TGTGCCACCAGTGATTTCACCGAGCAGTACTTC | CATSDFTEQYF
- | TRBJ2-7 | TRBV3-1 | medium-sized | TGTGCCAGCAGCCCGCCTACCTCCTCCTACGAGCAGTACTTC | CASSPPTSSYEQYF
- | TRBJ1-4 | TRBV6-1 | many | TGTGCCAGCAGTGAAGAAGAATACCACAGATTTTCTAATGAAAAACTGTTTTTT | CASSEEEYHRFSNEKLFF
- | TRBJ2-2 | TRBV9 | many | TGTGCCAGCAGCGCCCCCCGGGCGGGGCCGAACACCGGGGAGCTGTTTTTT | CASSAPRAGPNTGELFF
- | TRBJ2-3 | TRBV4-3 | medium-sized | TGCGCCAGCAGCCAAGGAGGGGGTACAGATACGCAGTATTTT | CASSQGGGTDTQYF
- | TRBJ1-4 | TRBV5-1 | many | TGCGCCAGCAGCTTGGAGGGTGACAATGAAAAACTGTTTTTT | CASSLEGDNEKLFF
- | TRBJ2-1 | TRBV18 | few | TGTGCCAGCTCACCACGGTCGTGGGCTGACAATGAGCAGTTCTTC | CASSPRSWADNEQFF
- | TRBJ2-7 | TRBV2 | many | TGTGCCAGCAAGCAGGAAAGGCTCTACGAGCAGTACTTC | CASKQERLYEQYF
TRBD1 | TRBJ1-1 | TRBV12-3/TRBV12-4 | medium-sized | TGTGCCAGCAGTATCGACAGGGTGGTCGCTGAAGCTTTCTTT | CASSIDRVVAEAFF